These T cell receptor beta chains were read from a single sample in a study of cytomegalovirus exposure and HLA in healthy donors. Sequencing used immunoSEQ multiplex PCR; TCRdb keeps in-frame clones, though not all of them. The table records some 190,000 clones, 70% to 75% of them present only once. Sequencing was performed on PBMCs. The receptors were sampled from a man aged 25-45 years in good health and CMV-seropositive. Each CDR3 is given with its conserved first and last residue. The D gene is left open where the match is weak. Where a row states a size, it is once, few, many or the class of an expanded clone; other rows omit it.

D gene: NA
J gene: TRBJ2-1
clone size: NA
V gene: TRBV28
CDR3 DNA: TGTGCCAGCGGCCGAGGCCCTTACAATGAGCAGTTCTTC
CDR3 protein: CASGRGPYNEQFF

D gene: TRBD1
J gene: TRBJ2-5
clone size: NA
V gene: TRBV28
CDR3 DNA: TGTGCCAGCAGTTTACGGGGACAGGGACTCCAAGAGACCCAGTACTTC
CDR3 protein: CASSLRGQGLQETQYF

D gene: NA
J gene: TRBJ2-3
clone size: NA
V gene: TRBV12-1
CDR3 DNA: TGTGCCAGCAGCTTAGGACTAGCGGGGGGGATTATTAGCACAGATACGCAGTATTTT
CDR3 protein: CASSLGLAGGIISTDTQYF

D gene: TRBD2
J gene: TRBJ2-2
clone size: NA
V gene: TRBV7-9
CDR3 DNA: TGTGCCAGCAGCTTATGGCCGGGAGGGCCCCCCACCGGGGAGCTGTTTTTT
CDR3 protein: CASSLWPGGPPTGELFF

D gene: TRBD2
J gene: TRBJ2-7
clone size: NA
V gene: TRBV7-6
CDR3 DNA: TGTGCCAGCAGTTCGACTAGCGGGGGGGCCTACGAGCAGTACTTC
CDR3 protein: CASSSTSGGAYEQYF

D gene: NA
J gene: TRBJ2-6
clone size: once
V gene: TRBV6-1
CDR3 DNA: TGTGCCAGCAGTGAAGAGGGGTCGGGGGCCAACGTCCTGACTTTC
CDR3 protein: CASSEEGSGANVLTF

D gene: NA
J gene: TRBJ1-6
clone size: once
V gene: TRBV9
CDR3 DNA: TGTGCCAGCAGCGTAGGAACGGGATACCATAATTCACCCCTCCACTTT
CDR3 protein: CASSVGTGYHNSPLHF

D gene: TRBD2
J gene: TRBJ2-7
clone size: NA
V gene: TRBV25-1
CDR3 DNA: TGTGCCAGCAGTGAATTCGCTAGCGGGAGATCGGACGAGCAGTACTTC
CDR3 protein: CASSEFASGRSDEQYF

D gene: NA
J gene: TRBJ1-2
clone size: NA
V gene: TRBV15
CDR3 DNA: TGTGCCACCAGCAGTAACCCCGGGTATGGCTACACCTTC
CDR3 protein: CATSSNPGYGYTF

D gene: TRBD1
J gene: TRBJ1-2
clone size: NA
V gene: TRBV18
CDR3 DNA: TGTGCCAGCTCACCTTCACAGGGGGGCTCTGGCTACACCTTC
CDR3 protein: CASSPSQGGSGYTF

D gene: NA
J gene: TRBJ2-1
clone size: few
V gene: TRBV5-1
CDR3 DNA: TGCGCCAGCAGCCCTCAAGGGGACAATGAGCAGTTCTTC
CDR3 protein: CASSPQGDNEQFF

D gene: NA
J gene: TRBJ1-4
clone size: NA
V gene: TRBV5-1
CDR3 DNA: TGCGCCAGCAGCTTCCGGGGGGGTGATGAAAAACTGTTTTTT
CDR3 protein: CASSFRGGDEKLFF

D gene: NA
J gene: TRBJ2-6
clone size: few
V gene: TRBV19
CDR3 DNA: TGTGCCAGTAGTATGGTGAGCTCTGGGGCCAACGTCCTGACTTTC
CDR3 protein: CASSMVSSGANVLTF

D gene: NA
J gene: TRBJ1-1
clone size: NA
V gene: TRBV30
CDR3 DNA: TGTGCCTGGAGTACCCCGGGTAAAGCTTTCTTT
CDR3 protein: CAWSTPGKAFF

D gene: TRBD2
J gene: TRBJ2-1
clone size: NA
V gene: TRBV4-1
CDR3 DNA: TGCGCCAGCAGCCAAAAAGGGTGGAAACTAGCGTCCGTGAATGAGCAGTTCTTC
CDR3 protein: CASSQKGWKLASVNEQFF

D gene: NA
J gene: TRBJ2-1
clone size: NA
V gene: TRBV30
CDR3 DNA: TGTGCCTGGACGCCCCACGGGGGGCTCTCCTACAATGAGCAGTTCTTC
CDR3 protein: CAWTPHGGLSYNEQFF

D gene: TRBD1
J gene: TRBJ2-7
clone size: NA
V gene: TRBV27
CDR3 DNA: TGTGCCAGCAGTTTATTGTCTGGACAGGGTCCCTACGAGCAGTACTTC
CDR3 protein: CASSLLSGQGPYEQYF

D gene: TRBD1
J gene: TRBJ1-3
clone size: NA
V gene: TRBV28
CDR3 DNA: TGTGCCAGCAGCTACCCAGGGGGCTCTGGAAACACCATATATTTT
CDR3 protein: CASSYPGGSGNTIYF

D gene: TRBD1
J gene: TRBJ2-7
clone size: NA
V gene: TRBV23-1
CDR3 DNA: TGCGCCAGCAGTCAGAGGGGGACAGGTCCCTACGAGCAGTACTTC
CDR3 protein: CASSQRGTGPYEQYF

D gene: TRBD1
J gene: TRBJ2-3
clone size: NA
V gene: TRBV14
CDR3 DNA: TGTGCCAGCAGCCAAGATAACAGGGGCGGCACAGATACGCAGTATTTT
CDR3 protein: CASSQDNRGGTDTQYF

D gene: NA
J gene: TRBJ1-3
clone size: NA
V gene: TRBV30
CDR3 DNA: TGTGCCTGGTACTATGGGGCCTCTGGGGAAACCATATATTTT
CDR3 protein: CAWYYGASGETIYF

D gene: NA
J gene: TRBJ1-2
clone size: NA
V gene: TRBV15
CDR3 DNA: TGTGCCACCAGCAGTGCCTCTGGGGGGGGCGGCTACACCTTC
CDR3 protein: CATSSASGGGGYTF

D gene: TRBD2
J gene: TRBJ2-1
clone size: NA
V gene: TRBV9
CDR3 DNA: TGTGCCAGCAGCGTCGGGACTAGCGGGATGGGGGGGGGTGAGCAGTTCTTC
CDR3 protein: CASSVGTSGMGGGEQFF

D gene: NA
J gene: TRBJ1-5
clone size: NA
V gene: TRBV7-2
CDR3 DNA: TGTGCCAGCAGCTTAGGAGGGCTCAATCAGCCCCAGCATTTT
CDR3 protein: CASSLGGLNQPQHF

D gene: NA
J gene: TRBJ1-5
clone size: NA
V gene: TRBV28
CDR3 DNA: TGTGCCAGCAGCCGGGACACGGATAGCAATCAGCCCCAGCATTTT
CDR3 protein: CASSRDTDSNQPQHF

D gene: NA
J gene: TRBJ2-5
clone size: NA
V gene: TRBV7-2
CDR3 DNA: TGTGCCAGCAGCTTAGCCCGGACCCAGTACTTC
CDR3 protein: CASSLARTQYF

D gene: NA
J gene: TRBJ1-3
clone size: NA
V gene: TRBV5-3
CDR3 DNA: TGTGCCAGAAGCAAGGACAGTCCGGGCTCTGGAAACACCATATATTTT
CDR3 protein: CARSKDSPGSGNTIYF

D gene: NA
J gene: TRBJ2-1
clone size: NA
V gene: TRBV5-5
CDR3 DNA: TGTGCCAGCAGCTTTGGACTTGCCCATGAGCAGTTCTTC
CDR3 protein: CASSFGLAHEQFF

D gene: NA
J gene: TRBJ2-5
clone size: NA
V gene: TRBV19
CDR3 DNA: TGTGCCAGTAGTATCGGACTAGGGGGTTGGGAGACCCAGTACTTC
CDR3 protein: CASSIGLGGWETQYF

D gene: TRBD2
J gene: TRBJ2-2
clone size: few
V gene: TRBV9
CDR3 DNA: TGTGCCAGCTCCTGGACTAGCGGGAGGTCGAGCACCGGGGAGCTGTTTTTT
CDR3 protein: CASSWTSGRSSTGELFF

D gene: NA
J gene: TRBJ2-7
clone size: NA
V gene: TRBV7-2
CDR3 DNA: TGTGCCAGCACCTCCACAGCCTACGAGCAGTACTTC
CDR3 protein: CASTSTAYEQYF

D gene: NA
J gene: TRBJ2-5
clone size: once
V gene: TRBV4-2
CDR3 DNA: TGTGCCAGCAGCCCCTATAGCGGAGGCCAAGAGACCCAGTACTTC
CDR3 protein: CASSPYSGGQETQYF

D gene: TRBD1
J gene: TRBJ1-2
clone size: NA
V gene: TRBV10-3
CDR3 DNA: TGTGCCATCAGGGGGGACAGTTCTCCGAACTATGGCTACACCTTC
CDR3 protein: CAIRGDSSPNYGYTF

D gene: TRBD1
J gene: TRBJ2-5
clone size: NA
V gene: TRBV6-5
CDR3 DNA: TGTGCCAGCAGGGACAGGGGCGAGACCCAGTACTTC
CDR3 protein: CASRDRGETQYF

D gene: NA
J gene: TRBJ1-2
clone size: NA
V gene: TRBV28
CDR3 DNA: TGTGCCAGCAGTTTTTTTCGCGGGAGGCGGGATGGCTACACCTTC
CDR3 protein: CASSFFRGRRDGYTF

D gene: TRBD1
J gene: TRBJ1-1
clone size: NA
V gene: TRBV15
CDR3 DNA: TGTGCCACCAGGAGAGACAGGGGGGAAAACACTGAAGCTTTCTTT
CDR3 protein: CATRRDRGENTEAFF

D gene: NA
J gene: TRBJ1-1
clone size: few
V gene: TRBV4-1
CDR3 DNA: TGCGCCAGCAGCCAGCGGGGGGGGATGAACACTGAAGCTTTCTTT
CDR3 protein: CASSQRGGMNTEAFF

D gene: NA
J gene: TRBJ2-3
clone size: once
V gene: TRBV7-6
CDR3 DNA: TGTGCCAGCAGCGCGCGTTTCGCGGGCACAGATACGCAGTATTTT
CDR3 protein: CASSARFAGTDTQYF

D gene: NA
J gene: TRBJ2-7
clone size: NA
V gene: TRBV10-3
CDR3 DNA: TGTGCCATCAGTGAGTCCGACACCAGATACGAGCAGTACTTC
CDR3 protein: CAISESDTRYEQYF

D gene: NA
J gene: TRBJ1-3
clone size: NA
V gene: TRBV18
CDR3 DNA: TGTGCCAGCTCGCTCTTCGGCTCTGGAAACACCATATATTTT
CDR3 protein: CASSLFGSGNTIYF

D gene: TRBD1
J gene: TRBJ1-4
clone size: NA
V gene: TRBV7-2
CDR3 DNA: TGTGCCAGCAGCTTACGGACAGGTGGGGAAAAACTGTTTTTT
CDR3 protein: CASSLRTGGEKLFF

D gene: NA
J gene: TRBJ2-7
clone size: NA
V gene: TRBV27
CDR3 DNA: TGTGCCAGCAGTTTAACACTTGGGCACAGCTCCTACGAGCAGTACTTC
CDR3 protein: CASSLTLGHSSYEQYF

D gene: TRBD2
J gene: TRBJ2-2
clone size: NA
V gene: TRBV7-9
CDR3 DNA: TGTGCCAGCGAGACTAGCGGACTCACCGGGGAGCTGTTTTTT
CDR3 protein: CASETSGLTGELFF

D gene: NA
J gene: TRBJ2-2
clone size: NA
V gene: TRBV2
CDR3 DNA: TGTGCCAGCAGGCAGGAAGGCACCGGGGAGCTGTTTTTT
CDR3 protein: CASRQEGTGELFF